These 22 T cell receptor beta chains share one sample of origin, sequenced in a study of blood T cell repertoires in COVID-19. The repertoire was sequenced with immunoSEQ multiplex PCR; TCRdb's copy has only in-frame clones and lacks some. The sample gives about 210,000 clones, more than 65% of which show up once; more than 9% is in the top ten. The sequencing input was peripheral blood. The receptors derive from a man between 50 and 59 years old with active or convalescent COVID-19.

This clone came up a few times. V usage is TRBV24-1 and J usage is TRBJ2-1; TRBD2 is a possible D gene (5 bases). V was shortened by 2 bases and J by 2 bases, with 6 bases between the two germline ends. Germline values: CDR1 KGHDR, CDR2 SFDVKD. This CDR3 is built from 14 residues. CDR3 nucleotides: TGTGCCACCAGTGATTACGGGACCTACAATGAGCAGTTCTTC. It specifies CATSDYGTYNEQFF.

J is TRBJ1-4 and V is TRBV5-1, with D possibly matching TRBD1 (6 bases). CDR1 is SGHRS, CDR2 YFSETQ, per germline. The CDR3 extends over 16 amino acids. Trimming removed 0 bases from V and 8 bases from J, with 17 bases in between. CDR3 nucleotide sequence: TGCGCCAGCAGCTTGGTAGGGGGGGCCAGGGTAGAAAAACTGTTTTTT. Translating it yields CASSLVGGARVEKLFF.

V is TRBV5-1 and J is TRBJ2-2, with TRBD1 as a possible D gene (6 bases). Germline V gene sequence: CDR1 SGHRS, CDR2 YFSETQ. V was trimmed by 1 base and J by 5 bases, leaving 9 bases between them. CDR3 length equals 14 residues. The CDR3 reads CASSLTGFTGELFF. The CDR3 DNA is TGCGCCAGCAGCTTGACAGGGTTTACCGGGGAGCTGTTTTTT. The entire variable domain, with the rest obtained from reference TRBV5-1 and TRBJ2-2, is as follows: KAGVTQTPRYLIKTRGQQVTLSCSPISGHRSVSWYQQTPGQGLQFLFEYFSETQRNKGNFPGRFSGRQFSNSRSEMNVSTLELGDSALYLCASSLTGFTGELFFGEGSRLTVL.

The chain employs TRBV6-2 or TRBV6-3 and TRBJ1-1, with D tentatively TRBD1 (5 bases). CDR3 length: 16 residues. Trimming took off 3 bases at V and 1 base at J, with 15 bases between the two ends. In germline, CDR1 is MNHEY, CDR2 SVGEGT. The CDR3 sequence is CASSYRWGSRNTEAFF. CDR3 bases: TGTGCCAGCAGTTATCGTTGGGGCAGCAGGAACACTGAAGCTTTCTTT.

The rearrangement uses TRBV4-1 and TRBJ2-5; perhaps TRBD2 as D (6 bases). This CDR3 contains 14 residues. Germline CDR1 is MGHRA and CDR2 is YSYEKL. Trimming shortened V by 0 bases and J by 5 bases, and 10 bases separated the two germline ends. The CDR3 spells CASSQDPGRETQYF. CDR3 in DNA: TGCGCCAGCAGCCAAGACCCAGGGAGGGAGACCCAGTACTTC.

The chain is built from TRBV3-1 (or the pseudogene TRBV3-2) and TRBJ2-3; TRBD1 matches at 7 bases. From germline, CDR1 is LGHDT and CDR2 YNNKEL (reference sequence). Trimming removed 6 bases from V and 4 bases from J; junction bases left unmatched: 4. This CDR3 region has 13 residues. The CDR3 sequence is CASRHQGADTQYF. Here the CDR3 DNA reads TGTGCCAGCAGACACCAGGGGGCAGATACGCAGTATTTT.

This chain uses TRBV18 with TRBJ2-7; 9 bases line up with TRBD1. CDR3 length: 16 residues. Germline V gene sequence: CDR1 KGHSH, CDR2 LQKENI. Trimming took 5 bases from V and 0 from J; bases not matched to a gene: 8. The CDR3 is CASSTRTGESSYEQYV. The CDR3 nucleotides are TGTGCCAGCTCAACGCGGACAGGGGAAAGCTCCTACGAGCAGTACGTC.

DNA for the CDR3: TGTGCCAGCAGCCCAAGGCGAGCGGACACTGAAGCTTTCTTT. This encodes CASSPRRADTEAFF. This chain joins TRBV7-9 and TRBJ1-1; D ambiguous. Trimming pared 5 bases from V and 3 bases from J, leaving 13 bases between. The CDR3 spans 14 residues. Per the germline V gene, CDR1 is SEHNR and CDR2 is FQNEAQ (reference sequence).

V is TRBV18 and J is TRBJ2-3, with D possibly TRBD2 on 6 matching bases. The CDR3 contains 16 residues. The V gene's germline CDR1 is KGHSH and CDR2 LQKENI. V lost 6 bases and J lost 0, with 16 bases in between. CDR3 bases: TGTGCCAGCTCCCCCGCTAGCGTCGCTAGCACAGATACGCAGTATTTT. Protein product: CASSPASVASTDTQYF.

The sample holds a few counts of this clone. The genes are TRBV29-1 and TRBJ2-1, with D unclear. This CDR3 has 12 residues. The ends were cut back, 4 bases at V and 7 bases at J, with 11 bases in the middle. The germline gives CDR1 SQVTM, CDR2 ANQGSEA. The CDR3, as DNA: TGCAGCGTTGTCCTCATCGGTAATGAGCAGTTCTTC. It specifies CSVVLIGNEQFF.

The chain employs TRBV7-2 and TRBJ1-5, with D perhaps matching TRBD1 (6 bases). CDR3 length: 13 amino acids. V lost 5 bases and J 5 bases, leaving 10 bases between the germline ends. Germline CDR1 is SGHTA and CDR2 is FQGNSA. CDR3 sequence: CASSTGLDQPQHF. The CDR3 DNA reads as TGTGCCAGCAGCACAGGGTTGGATCAGCCCCAGCATTTT. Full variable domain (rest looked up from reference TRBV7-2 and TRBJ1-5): GAGVSQSPSNKVTEKGKDVELRCDPISGHTALYWYRQSLGQGLEFLIYFQGNSAPDKSGLPSDRFSAERTGGSVSTLTIQRTQQEDSAVYLCASSTGLDQPQHFGDGTRLSIL.

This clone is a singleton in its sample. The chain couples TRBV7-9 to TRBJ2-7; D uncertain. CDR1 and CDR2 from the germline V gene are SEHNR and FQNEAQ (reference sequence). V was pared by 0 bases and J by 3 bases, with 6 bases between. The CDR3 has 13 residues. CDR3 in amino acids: CASSLAQSYEQYV. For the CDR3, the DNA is TGTGCCAGCAGCTTAGCACAGAGCTACGAGCAGTACGTC.

The CDR3 here is CSASSFLRTGDDVSTDTQYF. The CDR3 DNA reads TGCAGTGCTAGTTCCTTTTTGCGGACAGGGGATGATGTAAGCACAGATACGCAGTATTTT. The rearrangement uses TRBV20-1 and TRBJ2-3; 9 nucleotides match TRBD1. Germline loops: CDR1 DFQATT, CDR2 SNEGSKA (reference sequence). CDR3 length: 20 amino acids. The V and J ends lost 3 bases and 0 bases, in that order; junction bases with no gene match: 19.

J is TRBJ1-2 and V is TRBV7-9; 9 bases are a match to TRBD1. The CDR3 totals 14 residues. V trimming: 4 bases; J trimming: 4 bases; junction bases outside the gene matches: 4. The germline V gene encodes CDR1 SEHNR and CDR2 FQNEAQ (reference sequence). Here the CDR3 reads CASSSEGQGYGYTF. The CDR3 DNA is TGTGCCAGCAGCTCCGAGGGACAGGGCTATGGCTACACCTTC.

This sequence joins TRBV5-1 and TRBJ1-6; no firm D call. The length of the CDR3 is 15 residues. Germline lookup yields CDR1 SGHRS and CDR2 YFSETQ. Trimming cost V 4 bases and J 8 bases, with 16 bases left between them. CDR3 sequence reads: CASSLSSPPHSPLHF. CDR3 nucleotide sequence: TGCGCCAGCAGCCTATCTTCGCCCCCCCATTCACCCCTCCACTTT. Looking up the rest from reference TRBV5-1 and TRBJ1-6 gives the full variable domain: KAGVTQTPRYLIKTRGQQVTLSCSPISGHRSVSWYQQTPGQGLQFLFEYFSETQRNKGNFPGRFSGRQFSNSRSEMNVSTLELGDSALYLCASSLSSPPHSPLHFGNGTRLTVT.

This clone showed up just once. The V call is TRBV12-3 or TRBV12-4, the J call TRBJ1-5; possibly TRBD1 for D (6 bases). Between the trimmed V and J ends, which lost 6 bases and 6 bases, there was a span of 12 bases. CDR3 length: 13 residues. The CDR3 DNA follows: TGTGCCAGCAGCCTCACAGGGAGTCAGCCCCAGCATTTT. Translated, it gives CASSLTGSQPQHF.

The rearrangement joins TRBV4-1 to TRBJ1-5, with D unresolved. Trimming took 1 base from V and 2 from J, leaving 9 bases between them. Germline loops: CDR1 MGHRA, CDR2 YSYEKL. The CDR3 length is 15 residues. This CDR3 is CASSQAGGGNQPQHF. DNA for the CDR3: TGCGCCAGCAGCCAAGCGGGAGGAGGCAATCAGCCCCAGCATTTT.

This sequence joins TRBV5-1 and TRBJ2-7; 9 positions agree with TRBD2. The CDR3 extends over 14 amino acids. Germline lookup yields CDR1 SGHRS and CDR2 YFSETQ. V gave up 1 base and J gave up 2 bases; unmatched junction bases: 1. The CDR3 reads CASSLTSGPYEQYF. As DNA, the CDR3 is TGCGCCAGCAGCTTGACTAGCGGGCCCTACGAGCAGTACTTC.

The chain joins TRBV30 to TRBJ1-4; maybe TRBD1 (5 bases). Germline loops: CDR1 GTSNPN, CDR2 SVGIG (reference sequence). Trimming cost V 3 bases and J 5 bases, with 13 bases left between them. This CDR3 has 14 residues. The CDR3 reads CAWSPQDRNEKLFF. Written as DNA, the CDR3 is TGTGCCTGGAGCCCCCAAGACAGAAATGAAAAACTGTTTTTT. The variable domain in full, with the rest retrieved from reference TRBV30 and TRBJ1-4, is SQTIHQWPATLVQPVGSPLSLECTVEGTSNPNLYWYRQAAGRGLQLLFYSVGIGQISSEVPQNLSASRPQDRQFILSSKKLLLSDSGFYLCAWSPQDRNEKLFFGSGTQLSVL.

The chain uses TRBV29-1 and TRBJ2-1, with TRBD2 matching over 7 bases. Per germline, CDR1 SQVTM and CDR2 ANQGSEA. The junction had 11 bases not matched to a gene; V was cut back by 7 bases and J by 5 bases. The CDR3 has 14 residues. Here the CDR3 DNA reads TGCAGCGCAGAGGAGCTAGCGGATGACAATGAGCAGTTCTTC. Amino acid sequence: CSAEELADDNEQFF.

The CDR3: CASSPGGSGTYNEQFF. CDR3 nucleotide sequence: TGTGCCAGCAGCCCGGGGGGGAGCGGAACCTACAATGAGCAGTTCTTC. This chain links TRBV11-2 with TRBJ2-1; TRBD2 agrees at 8 bases. With V trimmed by 5 bases and J by 2 bases, 8 bases remained unmatched. Germline assignment: CDR1 SGHAT and CDR2 FQNNGV. The CDR3 runs to 16 residues.

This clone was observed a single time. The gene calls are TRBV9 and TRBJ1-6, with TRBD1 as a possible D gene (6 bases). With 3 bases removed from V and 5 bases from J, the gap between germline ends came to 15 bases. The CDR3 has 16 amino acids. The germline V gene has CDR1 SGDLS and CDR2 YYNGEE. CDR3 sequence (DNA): TGTGCCAGCAGCGCACCACAACAGGGTCATAATTCACCCCTCCACTTT. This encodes CASSAPQQGHNSPLHF. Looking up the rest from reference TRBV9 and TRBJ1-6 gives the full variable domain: DSGVTQTPKHLITATGQRVTLRCSPRSGDLSVYWYQQSLDQGLQFLIQYYNGEERAKGNILERFSAQQFPDLHSELNLSSLELGDSALYFCASSAPQQGHNSPLHFGNGTRLTVT.